Shown below are 4 T cell receptor beta chains from a single sample sequenced in a study of blood T cells in healthy people across ages. Alongside a J-beta primer mix, a sample-barcoded 5' primer served in a second PCR lasting roughly 6 to 11 cycles. One entry per CDR3 protein, called by TCRdb with MiXCR from the 5' RACE reads. The table has 720,000 or so distinct CDR3 sequences, less than 45% seen once. Specimen: blood. These receptors were collected from a man older than 75 in good health.

J is TRBJ1-5 and V is TRBV12-3 or TRBV12-4; 7 bases agree with TRBD1. The CDR3 is made up of 15 amino acids. The V segment lost 6 bases and the J segment 2 bases; nucleotides outside the gene matches: 7. The CDR3 region has the DNA TGTGCCAGCAGATCTACAGGGGTGGGCAATCAGCCCCAGCATTTT. Its translation: CASRSTGVGNQPQHF.

The V gene is TRBV4-1, the J gene TRBJ2-5; TRBD2 aligns across 11 bases. With V trimmed by 0 bases and J by 3 bases, 3 bases remained unmatched. Germline CDR1 reads MGHRA; CDR2 reads YSYEKL. The CDR3 has 16 amino acids. As DNA, the CDR3 is TGCGCCAGCAGCCAAGAGGGACTAGCGGTGAAAGAGACCCAGTACTTC. Its protein is CASSQEGLAVKETQYF.

J is TRBJ1-3 and V is TRBV29-1; D remains unclear. Per germline, CDR1 SQVTM and CDR2 ANQGSEA. This CDR3 has 14 residues. The ends were cut back, 5 bases at V and 0 bases at J, with 11 bases in the middle. The CDR3 DNA sequence: TGCAGCGTTATTGACGTCAGCTCTGGAAACACCATATATTTT. This codes for CSVIDVSSGNTIYF.

The chain couples TRBV20-1 to TRBJ1-2; D not resolved. Germline V lookup: CDR1 DFQATT, CDR2 SNEGSKA (reference sequence). The CDR3 contains 15 residues. Trimming removed 3 bases from V and 2 bases from J, with 16 bases in between. As DNA, the CDR3 is TGCAGTGCTAGCACCGGGCTCAGTAACAACTATGGCTACACCTTC. Translating it yields CSASTGLSNNYGYTF.